Shown below are 4 T cell receptor beta chains from a single sample sequenced in a study of cytomegalovirus exposure and HLA in healthy donors. The PCR used 60 Vbeta and 13 Jbeta primers. The repertoire was sequenced with immunoSEQ multiplex PCR; TCRdb's copy has only in-frame clones and lacks some. The profile covers about 160,000 clones, with roughly 77% appearing a single time and 4.7% taken by the ten largest. Sample: PBMCs. Every receptor here comes from a man between 18 and 35 years old in good health and CMV-seropositive.

This clone appeared once. The sample contains more than one DNA sequence encoding this CDR3. The chain employs TRBV7-2 and TRBJ2-1; D may be TRBD1 (6 bases). Germline V CDR1 and CDR2: SGHTA, FQGNSA. The CDR3 has 15 amino acids. The V gene lost 2 bases and the J gene lost 3 bases, with 11 bases spanning the gap. CDR3 DNA: TGTGCCAGCAGCTTAAGAGGGGGTGACTACAATGAGCAGTTCTTC. Protein: CASSLRGGDYNEQFF.

CDR3 sequence (DNA): TGTGCCAGCAGCCCCAGGGGGCAAAGCACAGATACGCAGTATTTT. This sequence encodes CASSPRGQSTDTQYF. The chain is built from TRBV7-9 and TRBJ2-3; 8 bases align to TRBD1. The CDR3 is 15 amino acids. V gave up 5 bases and J gave up 0 bases; unmatched junction bases: 4. CDR1 is SEHNR and CDR2 is FQNEAQ in the germline V gene (reference sequence).

The chain recombines TRBV4-1 with TRBJ2-1; 7 nucleotides agree with TRBD2. V lost 5 bases, J lost 5 bases, and 12 bases stayed unmatched. The germline CDR1 and CDR2 sequences are MGHRA and YSYEKL. CDR3 size: 16 residues. The CDR3: CASSSLTSLQNNEQFF. CDR3 coding DNA: TGCGCCAGCAGCTCCCTGACTAGCTTACAGAACAATGAGCAGTTCTTC.

The CDR3 DNA sequence: TGCGCCAGCAGCTTGTCTCAGGGCACTGAAGCTTTCTTT. It specifies CASSLSQGTEAFF. V gene TRBV5-1 combines with J gene TRBJ1-1; D possibly corresponds to TRBD1 (5 bases). Trimming cost V 1 base and J 4 bases, with 8 bases left between them. The CDR3 spans 13 residues. CDR1 SGHRS and CDR2 YFSETQ come from the germline V gene.